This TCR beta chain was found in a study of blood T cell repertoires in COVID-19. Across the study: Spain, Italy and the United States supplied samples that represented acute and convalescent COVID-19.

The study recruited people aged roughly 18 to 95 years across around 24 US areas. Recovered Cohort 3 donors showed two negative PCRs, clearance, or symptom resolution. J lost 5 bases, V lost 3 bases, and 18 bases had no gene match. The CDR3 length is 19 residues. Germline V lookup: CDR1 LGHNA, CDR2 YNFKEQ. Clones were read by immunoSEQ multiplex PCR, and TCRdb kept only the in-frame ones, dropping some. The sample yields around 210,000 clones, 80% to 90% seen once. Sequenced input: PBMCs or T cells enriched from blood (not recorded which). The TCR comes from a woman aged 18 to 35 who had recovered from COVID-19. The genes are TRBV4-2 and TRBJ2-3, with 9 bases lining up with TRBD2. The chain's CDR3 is CASSHPGTAGGPSRDTQYF. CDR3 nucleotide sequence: TGTGCCAGCAGCCACCCCGGGACGGCGGGGGGGCCTTCGAGAGATACGCAGTATTTT.